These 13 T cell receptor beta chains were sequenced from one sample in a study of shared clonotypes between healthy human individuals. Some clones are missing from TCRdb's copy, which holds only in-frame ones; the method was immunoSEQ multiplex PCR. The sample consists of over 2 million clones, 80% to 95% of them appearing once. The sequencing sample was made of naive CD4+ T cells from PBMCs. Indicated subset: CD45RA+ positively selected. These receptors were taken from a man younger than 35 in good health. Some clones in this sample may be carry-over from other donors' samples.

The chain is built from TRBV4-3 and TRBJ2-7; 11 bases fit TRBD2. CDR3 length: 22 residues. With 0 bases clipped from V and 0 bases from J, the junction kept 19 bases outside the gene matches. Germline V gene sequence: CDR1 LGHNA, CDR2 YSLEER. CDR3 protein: CASSQDQLRWLAGGPNSYEQYF. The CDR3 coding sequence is TGCGCCAGCAGCCAAGATCAATTGCGGTGGCTAGCGGGAGGACCCAACTCCTACGAGCAGTACTTC.

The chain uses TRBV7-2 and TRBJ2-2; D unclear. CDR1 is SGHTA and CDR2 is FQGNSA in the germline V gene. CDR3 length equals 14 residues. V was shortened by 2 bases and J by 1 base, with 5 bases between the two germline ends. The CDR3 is CASSLSENTGELFF. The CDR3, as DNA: TGTGCCAGCAGCTTATCGGAGAACACCGGGGAGCTGTTTTTT.

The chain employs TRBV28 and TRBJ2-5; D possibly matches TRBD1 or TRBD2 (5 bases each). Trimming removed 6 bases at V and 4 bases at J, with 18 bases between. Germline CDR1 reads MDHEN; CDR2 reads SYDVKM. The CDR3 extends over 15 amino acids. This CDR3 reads CASSNRAGTLETQYF. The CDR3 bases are TGTGCCAGCAGCAACCGAGCAGGGACCTTAGAGACCCAGTACTTC.

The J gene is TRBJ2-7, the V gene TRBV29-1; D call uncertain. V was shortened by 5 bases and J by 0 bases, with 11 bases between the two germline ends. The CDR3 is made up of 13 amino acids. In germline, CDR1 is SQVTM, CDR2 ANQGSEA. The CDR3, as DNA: TGCAGCGTTACCCGAGGCTTCTCCTACGAGCAGTACTTC. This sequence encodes CSVTRGFSYEQYF.

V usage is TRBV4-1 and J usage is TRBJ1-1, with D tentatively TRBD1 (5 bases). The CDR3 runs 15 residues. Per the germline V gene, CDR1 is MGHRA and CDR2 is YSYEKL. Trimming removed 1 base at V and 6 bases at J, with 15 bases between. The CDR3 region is CASSQVGGRDSEAFF. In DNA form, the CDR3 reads TGCGCCAGCAGCCAAGTGGGCGGACGGGACTCTGAAGCTTTCTTT.

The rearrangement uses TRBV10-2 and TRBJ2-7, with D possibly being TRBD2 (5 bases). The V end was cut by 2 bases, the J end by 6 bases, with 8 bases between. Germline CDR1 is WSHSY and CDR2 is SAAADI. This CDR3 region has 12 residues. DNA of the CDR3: TGCGCCAGCAGTGAGATCCGGGGCGAGCAGTACTTC. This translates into CASSEIRGEQYF.

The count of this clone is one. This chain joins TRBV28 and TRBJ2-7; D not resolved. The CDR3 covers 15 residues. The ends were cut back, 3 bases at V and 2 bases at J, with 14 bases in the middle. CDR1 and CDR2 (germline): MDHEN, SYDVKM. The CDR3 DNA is TGTGCCAGCAGTTTGGTCCCAGTCTTCCCCTACGAGCAGTACTTC. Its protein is CASSLVPVFPYEQYF.

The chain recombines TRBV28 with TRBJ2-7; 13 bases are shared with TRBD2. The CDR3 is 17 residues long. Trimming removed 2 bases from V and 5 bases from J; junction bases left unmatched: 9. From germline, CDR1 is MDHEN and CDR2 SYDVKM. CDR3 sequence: CASSLPGLAGASNEQYF. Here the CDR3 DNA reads TGTGCCAGCAGTTTACCCGGACTAGCGGGAGCTTCTAACGAGCAGTACTTC.

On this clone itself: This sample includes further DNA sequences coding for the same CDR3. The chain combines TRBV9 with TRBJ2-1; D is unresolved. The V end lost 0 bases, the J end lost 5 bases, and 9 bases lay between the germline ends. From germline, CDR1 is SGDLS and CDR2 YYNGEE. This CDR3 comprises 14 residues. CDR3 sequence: CASSVVGSNNEQFF. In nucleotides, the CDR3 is TGTGCCAGCAGCGTAGTCGGGTCCAACAATGAGCAGTTCTTC.

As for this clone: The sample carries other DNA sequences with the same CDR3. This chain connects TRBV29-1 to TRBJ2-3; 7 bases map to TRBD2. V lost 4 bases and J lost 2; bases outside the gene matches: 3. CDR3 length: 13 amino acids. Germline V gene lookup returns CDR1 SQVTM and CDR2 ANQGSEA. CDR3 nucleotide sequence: TGCAGCGTTGTCGGGAGGTACACAGATACGCAGTATTTT. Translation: CSVVGRYTDTQYF.

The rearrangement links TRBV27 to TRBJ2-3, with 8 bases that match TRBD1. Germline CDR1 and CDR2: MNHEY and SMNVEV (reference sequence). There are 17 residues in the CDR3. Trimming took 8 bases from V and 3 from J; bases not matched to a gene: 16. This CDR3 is CASYQGQGAPGTDTQYF. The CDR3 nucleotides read TGTGCCAGCTACCAAGGTCAGGGGGCCCCTGGTACAGATACGCAGTATTTT.

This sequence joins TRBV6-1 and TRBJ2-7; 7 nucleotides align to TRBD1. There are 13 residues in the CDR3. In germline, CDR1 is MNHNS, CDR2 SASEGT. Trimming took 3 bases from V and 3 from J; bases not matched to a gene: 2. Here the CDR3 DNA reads TGTGCCAGCAGTGACCGACAGGGCTACGAGCAGTACTTC. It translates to CASSDRQGYEQYF.

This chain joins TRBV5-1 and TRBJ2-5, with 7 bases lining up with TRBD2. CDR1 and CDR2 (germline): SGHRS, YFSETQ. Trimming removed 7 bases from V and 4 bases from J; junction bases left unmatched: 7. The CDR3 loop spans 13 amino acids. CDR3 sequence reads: CASAMGGIETQYF. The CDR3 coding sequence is TGCGCCAGCGCCATGGGGGGGATAGAGACCCAGTACTTC.